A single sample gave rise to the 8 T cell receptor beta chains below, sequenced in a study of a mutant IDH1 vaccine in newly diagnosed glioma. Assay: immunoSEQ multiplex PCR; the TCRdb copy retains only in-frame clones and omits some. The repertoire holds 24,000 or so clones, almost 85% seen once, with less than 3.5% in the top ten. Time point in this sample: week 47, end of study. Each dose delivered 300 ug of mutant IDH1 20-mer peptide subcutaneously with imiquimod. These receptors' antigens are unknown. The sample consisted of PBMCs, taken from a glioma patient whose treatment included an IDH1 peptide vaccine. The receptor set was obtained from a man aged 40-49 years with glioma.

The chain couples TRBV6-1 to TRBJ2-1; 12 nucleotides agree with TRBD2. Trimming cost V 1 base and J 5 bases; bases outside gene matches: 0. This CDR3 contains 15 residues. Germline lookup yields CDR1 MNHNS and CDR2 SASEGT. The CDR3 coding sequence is TGTGCCAGCAGTGAAGGACTAGCGGGAGACAATGAGCAGTTCTTC. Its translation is CASSEGLAGDNEQFF.

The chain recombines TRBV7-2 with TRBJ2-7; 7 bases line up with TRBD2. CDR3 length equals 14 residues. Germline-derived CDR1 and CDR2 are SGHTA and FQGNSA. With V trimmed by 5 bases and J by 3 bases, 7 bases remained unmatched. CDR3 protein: CASSAGGISYEQYF. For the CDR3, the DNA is TGTGCCAGCAGCGCCGGGGGGATCAGCTACGAGCAGTACTTC.

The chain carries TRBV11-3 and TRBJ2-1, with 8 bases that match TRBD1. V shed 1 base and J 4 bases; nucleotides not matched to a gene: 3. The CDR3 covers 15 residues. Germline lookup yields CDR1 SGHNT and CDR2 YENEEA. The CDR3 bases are TGTGCCAGCAGCTTAGCGGGACAGGTATACAATGAGCAGTTCTTC. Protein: CASSLAGQVYNEQFF.

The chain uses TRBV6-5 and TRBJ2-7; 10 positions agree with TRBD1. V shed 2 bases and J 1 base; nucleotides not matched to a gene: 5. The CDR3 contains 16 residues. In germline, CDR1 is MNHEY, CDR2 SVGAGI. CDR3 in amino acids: CASSYPTGGGSYEQYF. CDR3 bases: TGTGCCAGCAGTTACCCGACAGGGGGCGGGTCCTACGAGCAGTACTTC.

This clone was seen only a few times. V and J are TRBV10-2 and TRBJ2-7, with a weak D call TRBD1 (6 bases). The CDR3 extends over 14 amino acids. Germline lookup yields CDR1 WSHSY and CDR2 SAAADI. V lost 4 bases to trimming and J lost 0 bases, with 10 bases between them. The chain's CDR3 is CASSAGDTSYEQYF. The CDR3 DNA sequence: TGCGCCAGCAGTGCAGGGGACACCTCCTACGAGCAGTACTTC.

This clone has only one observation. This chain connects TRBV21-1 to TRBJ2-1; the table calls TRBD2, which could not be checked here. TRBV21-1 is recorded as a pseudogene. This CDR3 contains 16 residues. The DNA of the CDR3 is TGTGCCAGCAGCAAATGTAAACGGGAGTCCTACAATGAGCAGTTCTTC. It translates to CASSKCKRESYNEQFF.

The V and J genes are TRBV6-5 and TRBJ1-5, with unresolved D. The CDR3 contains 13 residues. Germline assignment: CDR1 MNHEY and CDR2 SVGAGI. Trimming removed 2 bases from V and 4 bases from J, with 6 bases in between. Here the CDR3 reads CASSYAPNQPQHF. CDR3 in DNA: TGTGCCAGCAGTTACGCGCCAAATCAGCCCCAGCATTTT.

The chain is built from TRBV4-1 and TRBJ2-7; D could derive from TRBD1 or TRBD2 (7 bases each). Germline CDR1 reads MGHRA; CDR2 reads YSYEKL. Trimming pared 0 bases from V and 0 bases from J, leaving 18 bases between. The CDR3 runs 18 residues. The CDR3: CASSQDQSGGVISYEQYF. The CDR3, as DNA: TGCGCCAGCAGCCAAGATCAATCAGGGGGGGTAATCTCCTACGAGCAGTACTTC.